A single sample gave rise to the 5 T cell receptor beta chains below, sequenced in a study of radiotherapy plus CTLA-4 blockade in lung cancer. Sequencing used immunoSEQ multiplex PCR; TCRdb keeps in-frame clones, though not all of them. The table lists approximately 40,000 clones, approximately 86% of them singletons, with about 20% in the top ten. This material consisted of peripheral blood, taken from a patient treated with radiotherapy plus ipilimumab. These receptors were collected from a human donor with non-small cell lung cancer whose response to radiotherapy plus ipilimumab could not be evaluated.

This clone appeared a few times. The rearrangement joins TRBV6-5 to TRBJ2-7; weak D call: TRBD2 (7 bases). This CDR3 has 15 amino acids. Germline CDR1 MNHEY, CDR2 SVGAGI. V was clipped by 6 bases and J by 7 bases, with 22 bases between them. CDR3 region: CASRTPWGGLDEQYF. The CDR3 DNA follows: TGTGCCAGCAGGACCCCTTGGGGGGGCCTGGATGAGCAGTACTTC.

The J gene is TRBJ1-4, the V gene TRBV6-5; D may be TRBD1 (6 bases). The CDR3 loop spans 12 amino acids. Trimming took off 6 bases at V and 5 bases at J, with 7 bases between the two ends. From germline, CDR1 is MNHEY and CDR2 SVGAGI. The CDR3 reads CASRQGNEKLFF. The CDR3, as DNA: TGTGCCAGCAGACAGGGAAATGAAAAACTGTTTTTT.

The chain recombines TRBV7-3 with TRBJ2-7; 7 nucleotides match TRBD1. The CDR3 has 15 residues. Germline lookup yields CDR1 SGHTA and CDR2 FQGTGA. Trimming cost V 2 bases and J 5 bases; bases outside gene matches: 9. CDR3 coding DNA: TGTGCCAGCAGCTTAGCTGGCCAGGGGGTCAACGAGCAGTACTTC. Its translation: CASSLAGQGVNEQYF.

The chain employs TRBV7-9 and TRBJ1-2; D unresolved. This CDR3 has 12 amino acids. Trimming stripped 5 bases from V and 8 bases from J, with 12 bases between. CDR1 and CDR2 (germline): SEHNR, FQNEAQ (reference sequence). The CDR3 bases are TGTGCCAGCAGCGTAACTAGTATGGGCTACACCTTC. It is translated as CASSVTSMGYTF. Full variable domain (missing parts from reference TRBV7-9 and TRBJ1-2): DTGVSQNPRHKITKRGQNVTFRCDPISEHNRLYWYRQTLGQGPEFLTYFQNEAQLEKSRLLSDRFSAERPKGSFSTLEIQRTEQGDSAMYLCASSVTSMGYTFGSGTRLTVV.

The chain joins TRBV5-6 to TRBJ2-2; TRBD1 aligns across 8 bases. CDR3 length equals 14 residues. The J segment lost 5 bases and the V segment lost 8 bases, leaving 8 bases of the junction unmatched. Looked up from germline, CDR1 is SGHDT and CDR2 is YYEEEE. CDR3 sequence reads: CASRGQAATGELFF. The CDR3 DNA follows: TGTGCCAGTAGGGGACAGGCTGCGACCGGGGAGCTGTTTTTT. The variable domain in full, with the rest retrieved from reference TRBV5-6 and TRBJ2-2, is DAGVTQSPTHLIKTRGQQVTLRCSPKSGHDTVSWYQQALGQGPQFIFQYYEEEERQRGNFPDRFSGHQFPNYSSELNVNALLLGDSALYLCASRGQAATGELFFGEGSRLTVL.